The 20 T cell receptor beta chains below all came from one sample that was sequenced in a study of blood T cell repertoires in COVID-19. The data were produced by immunoSEQ multiplex PCR, yet TCRdb's version contains in-frame clones alone and is incomplete. This sample carries about 310,000 clones, 90% of them seen once, and the ten largest clones take around 0.97%. Sequenced sample: peripheral blood. These receptors all come from a woman in her forties with COVID-19, enrolled during active disease.

The V and J genes are TRBV27 and TRBJ2-7; D gene uncertain. Germline lookup yields CDR1 MNHEY and CDR2 SMNVEV (reference sequence). V gave up 3 bases and J gave up 0 bases, with 15 bases separating them. There are 16 residues in the CDR3. CDR3 DNA: TGTGCCAGCAGTTTCTCTCTGACTCCGAGCTCCTACGAGCAGTACTTC. Its translation: CASSFSLTPSSYEQYF.

This CDR3 reads CASSLLPSAQRNSGNTIYF. For the CDR3, the DNA is TGTGCCAGCAGCTTGCTACCGTCAGCCCAGCGTAACTCTGGAAACACCATATATTTT. This chain uses TRBV7-8 with TRBJ1-3; D remains ambiguous. This CDR3 contains 19 residues. The germline V gene has CDR1 SGHVS and CDR2 FQNEAQ. The V gene lost 3 bases and the J gene lost 0 bases, with 21 bases spanning the gap. The complete variable domain, with remaining parts taken from reference TRBV7-8 and TRBJ1-3, reads GAGVSQSPRYKVAKRGQDVALRCDPISGHVSLFWYQQALGQGPEFLTYFQNEAQLDKSGLPSDRFFAERPEGSVSTLKIQRTQQEDSAVYLCASSLLPSAQRNSGNTIYFGEGSWLTVV.

The chain links TRBV28 to TRBJ2-1, with 12 bases aligning to TRBD2. The CDR3 runs 19 residues. With 2 bases clipped from V and 0 bases from J, the junction kept 8 bases outside the gene matches. Germline V gene data show CDR1 as MDHEN and CDR2 as SYDVKM. The CDR3 DNA reads TGTGCCAGCAGTTTAAGGGGACTAGCGGGTCCGAGCTCCTACAATGAGCAGTTCTTC. Encoded protein: CASSLRGLAGPSSYNEQFF.

This chain uses TRBV5-1 with TRBJ2-1; 9 bases are shared with TRBD2. The CDR3 consists of 15 residues. Per the germline V gene, CDR1 is SGHRS and CDR2 is YFSETQ. The J segment lost 6 bases and the V segment lost 2 bases, leaving 6 bases of the junction unmatched. The CDR3 reads CASSFVLAGSNEQFF. The CDR3 DNA is TGCGCCAGCAGCTTTGTACTAGCGGGCTCCAATGAGCAGTTCTTC.

The chain links TRBV27 to TRBJ1-2, with TRBD1 identical over 8 bases. J gave up 3 bases and V 8 bases, and 11 bases lay outside the gene matches. The CDR3 totals 15 residues. CDR1 and CDR2 (germline): MNHEY, SMNVEV (reference sequence). This CDR3 is CASGTGLEKYYGYTF. The DNA for the CDR3 is TGTGCCAGCGGGACAGGACTCGAAAAATACTATGGCTACACCTTC.

V is TRBV7-9 and J is TRBJ2-1; a possible D gene is TRBD1 (6 bases). Trimming pared 6 bases from V and 1 base from J, leaving 16 bases between. The CDR3 has 16 residues. CDR1 and CDR2 from the germline V gene are SEHNR and FQNEAQ (reference sequence). The CDR3 DNA sequence: TGTGCCAGCAGTCCTGACCAGGGGCCGTCCTACAATGAGCAGTTCTTC. This sequence encodes CASSPDQGPSYNEQFF. The full variable domain, its missing parts supplied by reference TRBV7-9 and TRBJ2-1, is DTGVSQNPRHKITKRGQNVTFRCDPISEHNRLYWYRQTLGQGPEFLTYFQNEAQLEKSRLLSDRFSAERPKGSFSTLEIQRTEQGDSAMYLCASSPDQGPSYNEQFFGPGTRLTVL.

The DNA of the CDR3 is TGTGCCAGCAGTTCTAGCGGGGGATCCTACGAGCAGTACTTC. It specifies CASSSSGGSYEQYF. This chain joins TRBV27 and TRBJ2-7; 10 bases fit TRBD2. Germline trimming cut 4 bases from V and 1 base from J; bases unmatched to any gene: 1. Germline V CDR1 and CDR2: MNHEY, SMNVEV (reference sequence). The CDR3 length is 14 residues.

The V and J genes are TRBV5-4 and TRBJ1-1; D is perhaps TRBD1 (5 bases). Per the germline V gene, CDR1 is SGHNT and CDR2 is YYREEE (reference sequence). With 3 bases removed from V and 0 bases from J, the gap between germline ends came to 12 bases. The CDR3 sequence is 15 residues long. The CDR3 loop is CASSSSTVMNTEAFF. The CDR3 DNA sequence: TGTGCCAGCAGCTCATCGACAGTGATGAACACTGAAGCTTTCTTT.

J is TRBJ2-7 and V is TRBV19; D is possibly TRBD2 (6 bases). CDR1 LNHDA and CDR2 SQIVND come from the germline V gene (reference sequence). The CDR3 contains 16 residues. The ends were cut back, 2 bases at V and 7 bases at J, with 21 bases in the middle. Here the CDR3 reads CASSIHTGLVYGEQYF. The CDR3 DNA reads as TGTGCCAGTAGTATACACACGGGACTCGTCTACGGGGAGCAGTACTTC.

The chain links TRBV11-1 to TRBJ2-1, with 8 bases aligning to TRBD1. The CDR3 has 16 amino acids. Looked up from germline, CDR1 is SGHAT and CDR2 is FQDESV (reference sequence). V lost 6 bases, J lost 0 bases, and 7 bases stayed unmatched. The CDR3 coding sequence is TGTGCCAGCAGGGACAGGGCGTTAAGCTCCTACAATGAGCAGTTCTTC. Translating it yields CASRDRALSSYNEQFF.

The chain uses TRBV7-2 and TRBJ1-1; D gene uncertain. Trimming stripped 2 bases from V and 8 bases from J, with 21 bases between. The CDR3 is made up of 16 amino acids. CDR1 and CDR2 from the germline V gene are SGHTA and FQGNSA. The CDR3 sequence is CASSLSIGSGFVEAFF. DNA of the CDR3: TGTGCCAGCAGCTTAAGCATCGGTTCAGGTTTTGTCGAAGCTTTCTTT.

The chain uses TRBV4-1 and TRBJ1-6, with TRBD1 as a possible D gene (5 bases). Germline CDR1 and CDR2: MGHRA and YSYEKL. Trimming removed 1 base at V and 4 bases at J, with 14 bases between. The CDR3 covers 17 residues. CDR3 sequence (DNA): TGCGCCAGCAGCCAAGGGGGACGCGGACTATATAATTCACCCCTCCACTTT. Translated, it gives CASSQGGRGLYNSPLHF.

In its sample, this clone was seen once. The chain joins TRBV29-1 to TRBJ2-2; 10 bases are a match to TRBD2. The CDR3 extends over 15 amino acids. Germline V gives CDR1 SQVTM, CDR2 ANQGSEA. The ends lost 4 bases at V and 6 bases at J; junction bases unmatched: 8. For the CDR3, the DNA is TGCAGCGTTGCCCCCGCAAGCGGGAGGGCCGGGGAGCTGTTTTTT. This codes for CSVAPASGRAGELFF.

J is TRBJ2-2 and V is TRBV4-1; 10 bases match TRBD1. CDR3 length equals 17 residues. The germline gives CDR1 MGHRA, CDR2 YSYEKL. V shed 3 bases and J 3 bases; nucleotides not matched to a gene: 7. The DNA of the CDR3 is TGCGCCAGCAGCCATCAAGGACAGGGGGGGGACACCGGGGAGCTGTTTTTT. Its translation: CASSHQGQGGDTGELFF.

This clone has only one observation. The CDR3: CASSLGDRGTMNTEAFF. The DNA for the CDR3 is TGTGCCAGCAGCTTGGGGGACAGGGGGACGATGAACACTGAAGCTTTCTTT. V is TRBV5-5 and J is TRBJ1-1; TRBD1 agrees at 11 bases. CDR3 length equals 17 residues. Trimming took 0 bases from V and 0 from J; bases not matched to a gene: 4. In germline, CDR1 is SGHKS, CDR2 YYEKEE (reference sequence).

The chain has TRBV5-8 and TRBJ2-3, with D perhaps TRBD2 (6 bases). The germline V and J ends were trimmed by 0 bases and 2 bases, with 16 bases remaining between them. The CDR3 consists of 17 residues. Germline V gene sequence: CDR1 SGHTS, CDR2 YDEGEE. CDR3 coding DNA: TGTGCCAGCAGCTTGGTAGGAGGTCTAGCGCCCACAGATACGCAGTATTTT. Its translation is CASSLVGGLAPTDTQYF.

The chain carries TRBV5-4 and TRBJ2-1; 7 positions agree with TRBD1. V shed 4 bases, J shed 0 bases, and the junction held 4 bases outside the gene matches. This CDR3 contains 15 residues. Germline CDR1 reads SGHNT; CDR2 reads YYREEE (reference sequence). CDR3 bases: TGTGCCAGCAGCCCCCGGGACAGCTCCTACAATGAGCAGTTCTTC. Amino acid sequence: CASSPRDSSYNEQFF. Full variable domain (missing parts from reference TRBV5-4 and TRBJ2-1): ETGVTQSPTHLIKTRGQQVTLRCSSQSGHNTVSWYQQALGQGPQFIFQYYREEENGRGNFPPRFSGLQFPNYSSELNVNALELDDSALYLCASSPRDSSYNEQFFGPGTRLTVL.

The chain joins TRBV28 to TRBJ2-1, with D unresolved. V was clipped by 3 bases and J by 9 bases, with 15 bases between them. The CDR3 spans 14 residues. Germline lookup yields CDR1 MDHEN and CDR2 SYDVKM. In nucleotides, the CDR3 is TGTGCCAGCAGTTTTCACACTGGAAGGAGTGAGCAGTTCTTC. It encodes CASSFHTGRSEQFF.

The chain combines TRBV19 with TRBJ1-2; the D gene is possibly TRBD1 (6 bases). The ends were cut back, 2 bases at V and 4 bases at J, with 14 bases in the middle. CDR1 and CDR2 (germline): LNHDA, SQIVND (reference sequence). The CDR3 runs 15 residues. DNA of the CDR3: TGTGCCAGTAGTATATCGGGGACAATGGGCTATGGCTACACCTTC. Its translation is CASSISGTMGYGYTF.

V is TRBV6-5 and J is TRBJ1-4; D not resolved. V was shortened by 4 bases and J by 7 bases, with 16 bases between the two germline ends. The CDR3 has 15 amino acids. The germline gives CDR1 MNHEY, CDR2 SVGAGI. The chain's CDR3 is CASSSPGREREKLFF. DNA of the CDR3: TGTGCCAGCAGTTCCCCCGGACGGGAGCGTGAAAAACTGTTTTTT.